This T cell receptor beta chain was profiled in a study of cytomegalovirus exposure and HLA in healthy donors listed by TCRdb under 2017. Context from the whole study: In an earlier analysis of several hundred of the donors, 276 Gb of sequence data and 90 million to 120 million unique TCR beta sequences from about 179 million T cells were reported. The number of donors typed differed by locus, with 629-630 for A, B, C, DRB1 and DQB1, roughly 520 for DQA1, 600 to 610 for DPA1, and 450 to 480 for DPB1. Roughly five DR-DQ haplotypes were handled as single units for association and clustering because linkage in the cohort was strong. The study aimed to test whether cataloging public T cell receptors could reveal signatures of past pathogen exposure. A later genetic analysis used genome-wide SNP genotypes for about 60% of the roughly 670 donors, treating that subset as a discovery cohort. The genetic ancestry cluster associated with self-reported Caucasian donors included 81% of the roughly 400 genotyped donors. Roughly 300 gigabases of sequencing data and 70 million to 95 million unique TCR sequences made up an early release that covered over 550 HLA-typed donors. Alongside the repertoire data, information on donor age, sex, ethnicity and CMV serostatus was compiled. Every repertoire in the discovery cohort had been generated on one and the same sequencing platform. Both class I and class II loci were covered by HLA typing, at four-digit resolution. A separate validation cohort of some 130 different subjects was used in addition to the roughly 700-subject first cohort. In an earlier analysis of about 590 of the donors, high-throughput TCR beta sequencing was used to judge whether each TCR beta V gene segment behaved as functional or pseudogenic. The study profiled the T cell repertoires of some 610 subjects by immunosequencing and related them to cytomegalovirus serostatus. Rather than drawing on any new phenotypic data, the later analysis identified candidate immune exposures from TCR beta sequences and the way those sequences occurred across donors. Among some 400 genotyped donors of the cohort, an average of approximately 240,000 unique TCR beta nucleotide sequences was sequenced per donor, of which approximately 18% were non-productive. To predict cytomegalovirus infection status, the study brought together high-throughput TCR immunosequencing, statistical association of individual TCRs with disease status, and machine learning. A later analysis re-examined previously published TCR beta repertoires from more than 550 donors and added high-resolution HLA genotyping to investigate patterns of TCR occurrence. The investigation overall reported the following: In a later analysis, TCR association rates were found to vary across HLA loci, with the most associated TCRs seen for DRB1 alleles and the fewest for HLA-C alleles. An association between a missense DCLRE1C variant and V-gene and J-gene trimming of TCR beta chains was found in a later genetic analysis and replicated in an independent cohort. In a later analysis, most CMV-associated TCR beta chains were found to appear HLA-restricted, with HLA associations seemingly driven largely by CMV exposure. According to a later analysis, parvovirus B19, influenza, CMV and Epstein-Barr virus appeared linked to several top co-occurrence clusters. The cohort was sequenced for TCR beta chains only, and without alpha or paired-chain data the features that could be detected were limited. A further reported finding was that TCR beta sequences accurately predicted the HLA-A and HLA-B alleles for most subjects in the first cohort. Cytomegalovirus status was reported to be diagnosed by the classifier with high specificity and sensitivity in both the original and validation cohorts. Presence/absence analyses assumed roughly uniform sequencing depth across donors, an assumption that may not hold. It was suggested by the authors that the approach could potentially be generalized to other disease states and immunological phenotypes. In vitro tests confirmed that a few of the cytomegalovirus-associated TCR beta chains recognize cytomegalovirus antigens. CMV serostatus was the only immune exposure information available for the cohort. At a false discovery rate of 0.05, a later analysis linked 16,000 or so TCR beta sequences to specific HLA alleles. Assigning TCR associations to individual alleles was difficult when HLA alleles, especially DR and DQ, strongly co-occurred. Because counts were too low, about 18 rarely observed V segments, including chromosome 9 orphons, were left out of the earlier analysis of some 640 of the donors. According to a later genetic analysis, donors in an Asian-associated ancestry cluster had fewer N-insertions in productive TCRs than the roughly 670-donor mean. A total of 150 or so TCR beta chains were listed by the study as associated with cytomegalovirus. Linkage disequilibrium might explain the correlated functional status among segregating V segments, but an unknown experimental factor could not be ruled out. Because the 87-base-pair reads could not distinguish some IMGT-functional V segments, including TRBV6-2 and TRBV6-3, those segments were excluded. A group of highly shared sequence variants was considered likely to be a technical artifact of the sequencing pipeline. Because some donors lacked HLA typing at each locus, the association tests relied only on the typed subset. Broadly in line with IMGT annotations, most TCR beta V segments showed up in productive rearrangements about 90% or about 30% of the time in an earlier analysis of 450 to 600 of the donors. Most TCR sequences were seen in very few donors, while some public TCRs were found in many individuals. A later analysis found that HLA-associated TCR beta chains were more clonally expanded and had lower generation probabilities than equally common non-associated chains.

Comment on this clone: The specificity of this receptor is unknown. The input lacks base qualities; no much larger clone sits a single base away.

The cohort was made up of under 800 healthy bone marrow donors. Cohort members were all nominally healthy when sampled, although unrecorded immune exposures were likely present. The donor was CMV seronegative and belonged to the group of under 400 seronegative cohort members. A peripheral blood sample was provided by each donor, and peripheral blood mononuclear cells were used for TCR beta sequencing. The Qiagen DNeasy Blood Extraction Kit was used to extract genomic DNA from the blood cell samples. Libraries were made using the immunoSEQ multiplex PCR assay. For the multiplex PCR, a mixture combining 60 forward primers for TCR Vbeta segments and 13 reverse primers for TCR Jbeta segments was used. The CDR3 region of rearranged TCR beta genes was amplified from genomic DNA by a multiplex PCR assay. Amplified TCR beta libraries were sequenced as 87-base-pair reads on the Illumina HiSeq System. The published analysis was carried out like this. In a later analysis, 70 million to 95 million unique TCR beta chains were counted across the roughly 670 repertoires, and around 11 million of these chains were shared by at least two donors. Raw reads were error-corrected and collapsed into unique sequences with a nearest-neighbor algorithm that merged closely related sequences to remove PCR and sequencing errors. V, D and J gene segments were assigned by aligning CDR3 sequences to IMGT reference sequences. For a sequence to be retained, a match of at least six nucleotides was required to both a V gene segment and a J gene segment. Rearrangements were classified as productive when the CDR3 lacked stop codons and remained in frame with V and J, and all other rearrangements were classified as non-productive. Following IMGT convention, CDR3 was defined as the stretch from the second conserved V-encoded cysteine to the conserved J-encoded phenylalanine. The earlier analysis of a few hundred of the donors excluded any sequence lacking an unambiguous match to a single V gene segment. In an earlier analysis of roughly 500 of the donors, V segments were called functional above 56.7% productive rearrangements and were called segregating when the between-donor standard deviation exceeded 5%. A statistical classification framework was developed to diagnose cytomegalovirus status using the catalog of TCR beta chain sequences. In a later analysis, TCR nucleotide sequences were compared against IMGT/GENE-DB human TR gene sequences so that V and J genes could be assigned. A later analysis assigned CDR3 sequences and most-parsimonious VDJ recombination scenarios with the TCRdist pipeline. In a later analysis, every TCR beta chain was defined by the combination of its CDR3 amino acid sequence and its V-gene family, and reads without a unique V-gene family were dropped. A later analysis removed nearly 600 highly shared, low-generation-probability nucleotide sequences to deal with suspected cross-contamination and a sequencing artifact. In a later analysis, a clonal expansion index for each public chain was calculated from normalized within-repertoire ranks of inferred template counts. Generation probabilities in a later analysis came from a VDJ recombination model fitted to out-of-frame rearrangements, and those results were checked against IGoR. In a later analysis, TCR-TCR, TCR-HLA and TCR-CMV co-occurrence was scored with hypergeometric tests, and a repertoire-size bias correction was applied to TCR pairs. In a later analysis, false discovery rates were estimated by permuting HLA or CMV assignments 20 times. A later analysis grouped co-occurring TCRs with DBSCAN, adding TCRdist sequence similarity when clustering within HLA-allele-positive subsets. Co-occurrence clustering excluded repertoires with fewer than 30,000 or more than 120,000 public chains, plus five with anomalous nucleotide sharing. The immuneACCESS repertoire file appears here via TCRdb, limited to in-frame rearrangements. These files lack a portion of the clones; in checked studies, under half of the deficit traces to unresolved V genes, and the cause of the others is not known. V, J and clone size reflect that table, while D and trimming were determined from the DNA. The sample records some 200,000 clones, roughly 80% of which are singletons. 1.5% to 2% of the sample lies in the top ten.

CDR1 and CDR2, looked up from the germline V gene (reference sequence), are SEHNR and FQNEAQ. Counted from cysteine to phenylalanine, this CDR3 has 16 amino acids. Just the 48-base CDR3 DNA is kept, in frame starting at base 1. Trimming costs V 2 bases and J 4 bases, and their ends lie 17 bases apart. The V and J genes are TRBV7-9 and TRBJ1-1, with no confidently assigned D gene. This TCR derives from a woman aged 18-30 years in good health and CMV-seronegative. The sequenced material came from PBMCs. DNA sequence: TGTGCCAGCAGCTTAAGTGTAGGCGGGGAGGGCACTGAAGCTTTCTTT. Its protein is CASSLSVGGEGTEAFF.